Sequencing of this T cell receptor beta chain was carried out in a study of blood T cell repertoires in COVID-19. The repertoire was sequenced with immunoSEQ multiplex PCR; TCRdb's copy has only in-frame clones and lacks some. The data hold about 190,000 clones, with around 86% observed a single time. Trimming left V 2 bases short and J 7 bases short, with 10 bases between. Per the germline V gene, CDR1 is WSHSY and CDR2 is SAAADI. CDR3 length: 13 amino acids. The sequence derives from a man aged 35-49 years with acute or convalescent COVID-19. Sequencing was performed on peripheral blood. The rearrangement joins TRBV10-2 to TRBJ2-3; D call uncertain. The CDR3 reads CASSETSSNTQYF. The CDR3, as DNA: TGCGCCAGCAGTGAGACGTCTTCTAATACGCAGTATTTT.